The present entry profiles one T cell receptor (beta chain) with its context. The antigen is unknown. This sample is part of a study of CD8+CD57+ T cells in acquired aplastic anemia. Notes on the study in general: Patients had roughly 30 CD8+ CDR3 sequences in common with controls (the shared set).

The use of genomic DNA as template underpinned the TCR beta VDJ and CDR3 profiling. TCRdb itself ran the reads through MiXCR, one entry per CDR3 protein. The repertoire consists of around 210,000 distinct CDR3 sequences, with 65% occurring once and the leading ten covering roughly 61%. The CDR3 runs to 15 residues. Germline CDR1 reads SEHNR; CDR2 reads FQNEAQ (reference sequence). V lost 5 bases, J lost 4 bases, and 10 bases stayed unmatched. Those patients picked for sequencing had displayed CD8+CD57+ cell expansion on flow cytometry. Patients uniformly had severe acquired aplastic anemia. This chain joins TRBV7-9 and TRBJ2-5; TRBD2 matches 7 bases. This TCR was sampled from a human donor with aplastic anemia. The material sequenced was sorted CD4+, CD8+, or CD8+CD57+ T cells (not recorded which) from PBMCs. This CDR3 is CASSIRVGLGETQYF. The CDR3 DNA reads as TGTGCCAGCAGCATTAGGGTAGGACTAGGAGAGACCCAGTACTTC.